The sequence of this T cell receptor beta chain was determined in a study of shared clonotypes between healthy human individuals. Study observations and caveats: Only blood underwent sampling, and tissue repertoires likely differ. Donors were few, which limited the genetic and exposure-history diversity represented.

Details on this clone: Its antigen remains unknown.

Every donor, a Caucasian adult, lived in Nashville, Tennessee. Clones were read by immunoSEQ multiplex PCR, and TCRdb kept only the in-frame ones, dropping some. The sample records about 460,000 clones, roughly four fifths being singletons. This CDR3 has 18 residues. V lost 0 bases to trimming and J lost 0 bases, with 18 bases between them. Per the germline V gene, CDR1 is LNHDA and CDR2 is SQIVND (reference sequence). This sequence was found in a woman aged 40 to 55 in good health. Some clones in this sample may be carry-over from other donors' samples. The rearrangement uses TRBV19 and TRBJ2-7; possible D gene TRBD2, 6 bases. Sequencing input: PBMCs. CDR3 nucleotide sequence: TGTGCCAGTAGTATAGATACCCCACGCGGGACCTCCTCCTACGAGCAGTACTTC. It specifies CASSIDTPRGTSSYEQYF.